These 5 T cell receptor beta chains were sequenced from one sample in a study of shared T cell receptors in the human thymus. Method: immunoSEQ multiplex PCR; TCRdb's copy keeps in-frame clones and lacks some. The repertoire holds about 660,000 clones, approximately 87% seen once, with approximately 0.01% in the top ten. The sample also formed part of further work on human thymus T cells.

Specimen: thymocytes. The receptors come from a boy younger than two with a congenital heart defect.

Written as DNA, the CDR3 is TGTGCCAGCAGCCAAGTCGCTAGCGGGAGGGCAGTCGAGCAGTACTTC. This translates into CASSQVASGRAVEQYF. The chain couples TRBV14 to TRBJ2-7, with 12 bases aligning to TRBD2. The V gene's germline CDR1 is SGHDN and CDR2 FVKESK. The length of the CDR3 is 16 residues. Germline trimming cut 1 base from V and 6 bases from J; bases unmatched to any gene: 7.

V usage is TRBV6-6 and J usage is TRBJ1-5; possibly TRBD1 for D (5 bases). The CDR3 length is 16 residues. V was shortened by 2 bases and J by 6 bases, with 17 bases between the two germline ends. The germline CDR1 and CDR2 sequences are MNHNY and SVGAGI (reference sequence). The CDR3 sequence is CASSYGGHTGRQPQHF. For the CDR3, the DNA is TGTGCCAGCAGTTACGGCGGACACACAGGACGTCAGCCCCAGCATTTT.

The V and J genes are TRBV6-4 and TRBJ2-1; a weak D match, TRBD2 (6 bases). Germline V gene lookup returns CDR1 MRHNA and CDR2 SNTAGT. The CDR3 spans 14 residues. Trimming removed 5 bases from V and 9 bases from J, with 17 bases in between. Here the CDR3 reads CASSTSFSSIEQFF. In DNA, the CDR3 is TGTGCCAGCAGTACTAGCTTTTCCTCCATTGAGCAGTTCTTC.

This chain joins TRBV20-1 and TRBJ2-1; D remains ambiguous. V was cut by 6 bases and J by 8 bases, with 11 bases left in between. CDR3 length equals 11 residues. CDR1 is DFQATT and CDR2 is SNEGSKA in the germline V gene (reference sequence). CDR3 sequence (DNA): TGCAGTGCAACCCAGCGCCATGAGCAGTTCTTC. This translates into CSATQRHEQFF.

The rearrangement uses TRBV2 and TRBJ2-7, with a weak D call TRBD1 (6 bases). There are 16 residues in the CDR3. V lost 3 bases to trimming and J lost 2 bases, with 17 bases between them. The germline gives CDR1 SNHLY, CDR2 FYNNEI. CDR3 sequence: CASSEGRQEPPYEQYF. CDR3 nucleotides: TGTGCCAGCAGTGAGGGCCGACAGGAGCCCCCCTACGAGCAGTACTTC.